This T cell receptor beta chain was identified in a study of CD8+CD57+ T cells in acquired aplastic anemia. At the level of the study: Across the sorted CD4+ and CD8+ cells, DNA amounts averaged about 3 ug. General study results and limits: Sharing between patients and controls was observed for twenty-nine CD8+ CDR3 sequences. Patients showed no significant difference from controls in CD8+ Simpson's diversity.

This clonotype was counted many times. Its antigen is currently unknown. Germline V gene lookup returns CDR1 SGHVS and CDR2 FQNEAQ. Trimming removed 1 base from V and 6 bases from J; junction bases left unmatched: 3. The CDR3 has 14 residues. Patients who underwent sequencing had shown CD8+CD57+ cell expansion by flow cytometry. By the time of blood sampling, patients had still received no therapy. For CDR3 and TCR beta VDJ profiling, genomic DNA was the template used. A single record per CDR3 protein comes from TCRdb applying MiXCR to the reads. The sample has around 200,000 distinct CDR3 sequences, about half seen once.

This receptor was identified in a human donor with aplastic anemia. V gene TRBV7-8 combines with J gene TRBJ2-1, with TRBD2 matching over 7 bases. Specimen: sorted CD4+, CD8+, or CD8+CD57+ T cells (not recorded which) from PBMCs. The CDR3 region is CASSLGREGNEQFF. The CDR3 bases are TGTGCCAGCAGCTTAGGCAGGGAGGGCAATGAGCAGTTCTTC.